The 23 T cell receptor beta chains in this list originate from one sample, sequenced in a study of cytotoxic CD8 clonotypes in ibrutinib-treated CLL. Data came from immunoSEQ multiplex PCR; TCRdb stores just in-frame clones and leaves some out. This repertoire shows approximately 120,000 clones, 58% found once; its top ten account for 37%. This specimen was PBMCs, taken after 24 months of ibrutinib treatment. The receptors here all came from a human donor with chronic lymphocytic leukemia.

The chain uses TRBV30 and TRBJ2-7; 9 nucleotides line up with TRBD1. The V gene end was trimmed by 1 base and the J gene end by 6 bases; junction bases not matched to a gene: 16. There are 17 residues in the CDR3. From germline, CDR1 is GTSNPN and CDR2 SVGIG (reference sequence). CDR3 in amino acids: CAWSATKPGTGRLEQYF. In DNA form, the CDR3 reads TGTGCCTGGAGTGCAACCAAACCGGGGACAGGGAGGCTCGAGCAGTACTTC. The variable domain in full, with the rest retrieved from reference TRBV30 and TRBJ2-7, is SQTIHQWPATLVQPVGSPLSLECTVEGTSNPNLYWYRQAAGRGLQLLFYSVGIGQISSEVPQNLSASRPQDRQFILSSKKLLLSDSGFYLCAWSATKPGTGRLEQYFGPGTRLTVT.

The chain has TRBV15 and TRBJ2-1; a possible D gene is TRBD2 (5 bases). There are 14 residues in the CDR3. Trimming stripped 8 bases from V and 7 bases from J, with 18 bases between. CDR1 and CDR2 (germline): LNHNV, YYDKDF (reference sequence). This chain's CDR3 is CATGIRGIANEQFF. Here the CDR3 DNA reads TGTGCCACCGGAATTAGAGGGATCGCAAATGAGCAGTTCTTC.

This clone occurred a few times. This sequence joins TRBV6-5 and TRBJ2-5; D remains unclear. The CDR3 is 11 amino acids. CDR1 and CDR2 (germline): MNHEY, SVGAGI. V lost 6 bases and J 1 base, leaving 3 bases between the germline ends. DNA of the CDR3: TGTGCCAGCAGCTTCCAAGAGACCCAGTACTTC. This encodes CASSFQETQYF.

This clone has just one count. V is TRBV7-9 and J is TRBJ1-1; tentatively, D is TRBD1 (6 bases). Trimming removed 3 bases from V and 5 bases from J, with 10 bases in between. Germline CDR1 and CDR2: SEHNR and FQNEAQ (reference sequence). This CDR3 is built from 13 residues. CDR3 residues: CASSLQGWTEAFF. The CDR3 nucleotides are TGTGCCAGCAGCTTGCAGGGGTGGACTGAAGCTTTCTTT.

In this sample, this clone turned up many times. The rearrangement links TRBV30 to TRBJ2-1; the match to TRBD2 covers 11 bases. J gave up 12 bases and V 0 bases, and 13 bases lay outside the gene matches. CDR3 size: 16 residues. Germline V gives CDR1 GTSNPN, CDR2 SVGIG (reference sequence). The CDR3 nucleotides read TGTGCCTGGAGTGTAATGGTAGCGGGGGGGCCAGTGGGGCAGTTCTTC. Amino acids: CAWSVMVAGGPVGQFF. Drawing the rest from reference TRBV30 and TRBJ2-1, the complete variable domain is SQTIHQWPATLVQPVGSPLSLECTVEGTSNPNLYWYRQAAGRGLQLLFYSVGIGQISSEVPQNLSASRPQDRQFILSSKKLLLSDSGFYLCAWSVMVAGGPVGQFFGPGTRLTVL.

This clone has a handful of counts. The chain recombines TRBV5-1 with TRBJ2-2; D not certain. Trimming took off 0 bases at V and 7 bases at J, with 13 bases between the two ends. The length of the CDR3 is 15 residues. Germline V gene sequence: CDR1 SGHRS, CDR2 YFSETQ. The CDR3 sequence: CASSLEGQWGGELFF. CDR3 DNA: TGCGCCAGCAGCTTGGAGGGCCAGTGGGGCGGGGAGCTGTTTTTT.

This sequence joins TRBV6-1 and TRBJ1-4; 11 bases map to TRBD1. This CDR3 contains 13 residues. Germline CDR1 is MNHNS and CDR2 is SASEGT. J was trimmed by 7 bases and V by 6 bases; bases with no gene match: 1. CDR3 in amino acids: CASRGTGGEKLFF. The CDR3 region has the DNA TGTGCCAGCAGAGGGACAGGGGGTGAAAAACTGTTTTTT.

This clone was seen more than once but under ten times. This rearrangement joins TRBV7-8 to TRBJ2-7, with a weak D call TRBD2 (6 bases). Per germline, CDR1 SGHVS and CDR2 FQNEAQ. This CDR3 has 13 amino acids. Trimming removed 1 base at V and 6 bases at J, with 10 bases between. Here the CDR3 DNA reads TGTGCCAGCAGCTTAGGTCGAGCGGGCGAGCAGTACTTC. Protein product: CASSLGRAGEQYF.

The chain couples TRBV18 to TRBJ1-6; TRBD1 matches at 7 bases. The CDR3 length is 17 residues. Germline CDR1 reads KGHSH; CDR2 reads LQKENI. The ends lost 3 bases at V and 6 bases at J; junction bases unmatched: 11. CDR3 nucleotide sequence: TGTGCCAGCTCACCTATGGTTACCGGGACAGTTAATTCACCCCTCCACTTT. Residues: CASSPMVTGTVNSPLHF.

V usage is TRBV5-1 and J usage is TRBJ1-5; D gene unclear. The CDR3 runs to 14 residues. The germline gives CDR1 SGHRS, CDR2 YFSETQ. V was shortened by 2 bases and J by 3 bases, with 9 bases between the two germline ends. The CDR3 is CASSFEGSNQPQHF. The DNA of the CDR3 is TGCGCCAGCAGCTTTGAAGGGTCCAATCAGCCCCAGCATTTT.

The CDR3 region has the DNA TGCAGCGTTGAAGATCGTGGACTAGCGGGGGGCTACGAGCAGTACTTC. This encodes CSVEDRGLAGGYEQYF. This chain connects TRBV29-1 to TRBJ2-7; 14 positions match TRBD2. There are 16 residues in the CDR3. The V segment lost 0 bases and the J segment 3 bases; nucleotides outside the gene matches: 4. The V gene's germline CDR1 is SQVTM and CDR2 ANQGSEA.

This clone appeared a few times. The rearrangement joins TRBV28 to TRBJ1-2; 10 nucleotides match TRBD1. This CDR3 is 13 amino acids long. V shed 5 bases, J shed 5 bases, and the junction held 2 bases outside the gene matches. CDR1 is MDHEN and CDR2 is SYDVKM in the germline V gene. In DNA form, the CDR3 reads TGTGCCAGCAGTCTGGACAGGGGGTATGGCTACACCTTC. This gives the protein CASSLDRGYGYTF.

This clone has more than one count but fewer than ten. The chain employs TRBV18 and TRBJ2-7, with D perhaps assigned TRBD1 or TRBD2 (6 bases each). Trimming cost V 8 bases and J 4 bases, with 21 bases left between them. Germline CDR1 KGHSH, CDR2 LQKENI. This CDR3 region has 15 residues. CDR3 sequence reads: CASRRGGLTHYEQYF. The CDR3 nucleotides are TGTGCCAGCCGGAGAGGGGGGTTAACTCATTACGAGCAGTACTTC.

This chain uses TRBV5-1 with TRBJ2-2, with 9 nucleotides matching TRBD1. V lost 6 bases and J lost 3; bases outside the gene matches: 9. This CDR3 contains 16 residues. Germline CDR1 reads SGHRS; CDR2 reads YFSETQ. As DNA, the CDR3 is TGCGCCAGCAATACAGGGGGCGCAGTGGACACCGGGGAGCTGTTTTTT. Its protein is CASNTGGAVDTGELFF.

The chain joins TRBV6-5 to TRBJ1-4, with unresolved D. V lost 0 bases and J lost 8, with 7 bases in between. CDR1 is MNHEY and CDR2 is SVGAGI in the germline V gene. CDR3 length: 13 amino acids. CDR3 loop: CASSYSQREKLFF. The CDR3 bases are TGTGCCAGCAGTTACTCGCAGCGAGAAAAACTGTTTTTT.

V is TRBV7-3 and J is TRBJ1-1; D is unresolved. This CDR3 has 14 amino acids. The V end lost 1 base, the J end lost 4 bases, and 10 bases lay between the germline ends. Germline assignment: CDR1 SGHTA and CDR2 FQGTGA. The CDR3 DNA follows: TGTGCCAGCAGCTTAAGGGGATGGGGCACTGAAGCTTTCTTT. Its protein product is CASSLRGWGTEAFF.

The genes are TRBV7-9 and TRBJ2-5; possible D gene TRBD2, 6 bases. The CDR3 covers 13 residues. V was clipped by 1 base and J by 9 bases, with 12 bases between them. The germline V gene encodes CDR1 SEHNR and CDR2 FQNEAQ (reference sequence). The CDR3 DNA reads as TGTGCCAGCAGCTTAGGGGGGGAAGGGCCCCAGTACTTC. It encodes CASSLGGEGPQYF. The full variable domain, completed using reference TRBV7-9 and TRBJ2-5, is DTGVSQNPRHKITKRGQNVTFRCDPISEHNRLYWYRQTLGQGPEFLTYFQNEAQLEKSRLLSDRFSAERPKGSFSTLEIQRTEQGDSAMYLCASSLGGEGPQYFGPGTRLLVL.

This chain uses TRBV27 with TRBJ2-3; D ambiguous. Germline-derived CDR1 and CDR2 are MNHEY and SMNVEV (reference sequence). V was trimmed by 3 bases and J by 6 bases, leaving 7 bases between them. CDR3 length equals 12 residues. CDR3 loop: CASSFLDDTQYF. In DNA form, the CDR3 reads TGTGCCAGCAGTTTCCTTGACGATACGCAGTATTTT.

V usage is TRBV28 and J usage is TRBJ2-7; 13 bases map to TRBD2. The length of the CDR3 is 16 residues. Germline CDR1 is MDHEN and CDR2 is SYDVKM. J was trimmed by 6 bases and V by 3 bases; bases with no gene match: 8. The DNA of the CDR3 is TGTGCCAGCAGTTTCCGGACTAGCGGGGGTTCAATCGAGCAGTACTTC. Translating it yields CASSFRTSGGSIEQYF. The full variable domain, with the rest looked up from reference TRBV28 and TRBJ2-7, is DVKVTQSSRYLVKRTGEKVFLECVQDMDHENMFWYRQDPGLGLRLIYFSYDVKMKEKGDIPEGYSVSREKKERFSLILESASTNQTSMYLCASSFRTSGGSIEQYFGPGTRLTVT.

This clone has more than one count but fewer than ten. The CDR3 nucleotides read TGTGCCAGCAGCGACCCGAACACTGAAGCTTTCTTT. This gives the protein CASSDPNTEAFF. V gene TRBV6-5 combines with J gene TRBJ1-1; D gene unclear. Trimming took off 6 bases at V and 1 base at J, with 6 bases between the two ends. There are 12 residues in the CDR3. Germline CDR1 and CDR2: MNHEY and SVGAGI.

The chain couples TRBV28 to TRBJ1-2, with 9 bases matching TRBD1. Per the germline V gene, CDR1 is MDHEN and CDR2 is SYDVKM. V gave up 6 bases and J gave up 4 bases; unmatched junction bases: 9. The CDR3 runs to 15 residues. The CDR3 sequence: CASRIKQGASYGYTF. In DNA, the CDR3 is TGTGCCAGCAGAATCAAACAGGGGGCTAGCTATGGCTACACCTTC.

This clone has only a few counts. The chain carries TRBV9 and TRBJ2-3; 7 bases are shared with TRBD1. Per germline, CDR1 SGDLS and CDR2 YYNGEE. V trimming: 4 bases; J trimming: 3 bases; junction bases outside the gene matches: 5. CDR3 length: 14 amino acids. CDR3 DNA sequence: TGTGCCAGCAGCTCCGGACAGGAGACAGATACGCAGTATTTT. Translated: CASSSGQETDTQYF.

The chain recombines TRBV6-1 with TRBJ2-5; a weak D match, TRBD2 (7 bases). The DNA end favors TRBJ2-7, so the J call may be wrong. CDR3 length: 14 amino acids. The germline V gene encodes CDR1 MNHNS and CDR2 SASEGT. CDR3: CASSVLRGGGEQYF. The CDR3 DNA sequence: TGTGCCAGCAGCGTACTGAGGGGGGGCGGCGAGCAGTACTTC.